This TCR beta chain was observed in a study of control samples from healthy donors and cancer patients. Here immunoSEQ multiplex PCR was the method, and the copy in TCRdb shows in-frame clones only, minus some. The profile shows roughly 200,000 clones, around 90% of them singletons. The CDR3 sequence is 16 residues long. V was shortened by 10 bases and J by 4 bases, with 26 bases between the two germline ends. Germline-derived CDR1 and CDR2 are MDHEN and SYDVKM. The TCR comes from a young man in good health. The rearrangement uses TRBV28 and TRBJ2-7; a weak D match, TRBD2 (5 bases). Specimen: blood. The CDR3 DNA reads TGTGCCACGAGACCCCACGGGATCGGCCGCCAATACGAGCAGTACTTC. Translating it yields CATRPHGIGRQYEQYF.